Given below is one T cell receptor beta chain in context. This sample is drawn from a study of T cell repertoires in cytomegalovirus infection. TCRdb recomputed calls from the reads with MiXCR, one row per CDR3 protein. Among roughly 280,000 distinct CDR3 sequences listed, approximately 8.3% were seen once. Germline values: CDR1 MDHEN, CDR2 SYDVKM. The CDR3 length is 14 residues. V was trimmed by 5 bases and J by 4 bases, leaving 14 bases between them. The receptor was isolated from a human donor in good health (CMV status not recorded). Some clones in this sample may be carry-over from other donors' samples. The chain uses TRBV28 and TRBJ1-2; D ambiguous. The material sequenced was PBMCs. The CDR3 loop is CASSAPGLFYGYTF. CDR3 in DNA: TGTGCCAGCAGTGCCCCGGGGTTGTTCTATGGCTACACCTTC.